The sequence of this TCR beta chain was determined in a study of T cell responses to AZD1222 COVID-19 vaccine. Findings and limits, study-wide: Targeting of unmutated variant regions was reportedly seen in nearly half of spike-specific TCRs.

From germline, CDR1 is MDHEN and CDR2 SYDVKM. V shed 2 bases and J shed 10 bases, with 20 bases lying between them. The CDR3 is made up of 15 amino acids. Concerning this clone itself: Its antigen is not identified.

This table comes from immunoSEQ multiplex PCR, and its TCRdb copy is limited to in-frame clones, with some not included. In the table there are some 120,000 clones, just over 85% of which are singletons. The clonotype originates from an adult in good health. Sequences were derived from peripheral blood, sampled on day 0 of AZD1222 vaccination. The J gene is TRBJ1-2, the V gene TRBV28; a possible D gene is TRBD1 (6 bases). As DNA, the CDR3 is TGTGCCAGCAGTTTACCCCCTCAGGGGTTAGGAGACTACACCTTC. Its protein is CASSLPPQGLGDYTF.